Following are 32 T cell receptor beta chains from one sample sequenced in a study of OX40 agonist ivuxolimab in advanced cancers. The repertoire was sequenced with immunoSEQ multiplex PCR; TCRdb's copy has only in-frame clones and lacks some. The sample lists 75,000 to 95,000 clones, about 91% occurring once. Sequencing was performed on CD4+ or CD8+ T cells sorted from blood, taken in a trial of the OX40 agonist ivuxolimab. These receptors originate from an adult with an advanced solid tumor such as melanoma, head and neck, liver or kidney cancer.

This chain joins TRBV5-6 and TRBJ2-3, with 7 bases matching TRBD1. CDR1 is SGHDT, CDR2 YYEEEE, per germline. The CDR3 consists of 14 residues. Trimming removed 3 bases from V and 4 bases from J; junction bases left unmatched: 5. CDR3 DNA: TGTGCCAGCAGCTCGACAGGGACGGCAGATACGCAGTATTTT. Amino acids: CASSSTGTADTQYF.

The chain combines TRBV5-1 with TRBJ1-6, with unresolved D. Germline V CDR1 and CDR2: SGHRS, YFSETQ. The V gene lost 0 bases and the J gene lost 5 bases, with 15 bases spanning the gap. This CDR3 spans 17 amino acids. DNA of the CDR3: TGCGCCAGCAGCTTGGCTGGCGCTCTCGCCGATAATTCACCCCTCCACTTT. This codes for CASSLAGALADNSPLHF.

This sequence joins TRBV2 and TRBJ2-7, with TRBD2 identical over 9 bases. The CDR3 covers 17 residues. The germline CDR1 and CDR2 sequences are SNHLY and FYNNEI. J gave up 2 bases and V 0 bases, and 8 bases lay outside the gene matches. The CDR3 nucleotides read TGTGCCAGCAGTGAAGCGCCGAGCGGGAGGAGGGCCTACGAGCAGTACTTC. Translation gives CASSEAPSGRRAYEQYF.

The chain carries TRBV29-1 and TRBJ2-1; the D is unclear. CDR1 SQVTM and CDR2 ANQGSEA come from the germline V gene. The CDR3 is made up of 12 amino acids. V was trimmed by 5 bases and J by 0 bases, leaving 5 bases between them. The CDR3 reads CSVHSSYNEQFF. The CDR3 region has the DNA TGCAGCGTTCACAGCTCCTACAATGAGCAGTTCTTC.

The rearrangement links TRBV6-6 to TRBJ1-2, with unresolved D. The CDR3 extends over 11 amino acids. Trimming left V 5 bases short and J 2 bases short, with 3 bases between. CDR1 is MNHNY, CDR2 SVGAGI, per germline (reference sequence). The CDR3 DNA reads TGTGCCAGCAGTCAAAACTATGGCTACACCTTC. Protein product: CASSQNYGYTF.

This rearrangement joins TRBV10-3 to TRBJ2-7; D is uncertain. CDR1 is ENHRY, CDR2 SYGVKD, per germline. The CDR3 runs 12 residues. Trimming took off 0 bases at V and 3 bases at J, with 3 bases between the two ends. CDR3 DNA sequence: TGTGCCATCAGTGAGTCGGTCTACGAGCAGTACTTC. This codes for CAISESVYEQYF.

This CDR3 reads CASRAANTGELFF. The CDR3 DNA reads as TGTGCCAGTAGGGCGGCCAACACCGGGGAGCTGTTTTTT. The rearrangement joins TRBV19 to TRBJ2-2; no firm D call. Per the germline V gene, CDR1 is LNHDA and CDR2 is SQIVND (reference sequence). The V gene lost 6 bases and the J gene lost 2 bases, with 7 bases spanning the gap. The CDR3 spans 13 residues.

This rearrangement joins TRBV10-2 to TRBJ2-4; 9 nucleotides agree with TRBD2. The CDR3 sequence is 13 residues long. The germline V gene encodes CDR1 WSHSY and CDR2 SAAADI. V dropped 8 bases and J dropped 4; count of bases not matched to a gene: 3. DNA for the CDR3: TGCGCCAGCCAGACTAGCGGAAAAAACATTCAGTACTTC. Its translation is CASQTSGKNIQYF.

This clone appeared once. The genes are TRBV5-1 and TRBJ1-2; D call uncertain. Germline V gene lookup returns CDR1 SGHRS and CDR2 YFSETQ. CDR3 length: 15 amino acids. The V end was cut by 4 bases, the J end by 8 bases, with 21 bases between. In DNA form, the CDR3 reads TGCGCCAGCAGCCCGAGGACGGGGTTAAGTCTGGGCTACACCTTC. This gives the protein CASSPRTGLSLGYTF.

The genes are TRBV19 and TRBJ1-6; D ambiguous. From germline, CDR1 is LNHDA and CDR2 SQIVND (reference sequence). V was trimmed by 3 bases and J by 7 bases, leaving 7 bases between them. The CDR3 consists of 13 residues. CDR3 sequence reads: CASSIQKNSPLHF. Written as DNA, the CDR3 is TGTGCCAGTAGTATCCAGAAGAATTCACCCCTCCACTTT. The full variable domain, rest sourced from reference TRBV19 and TRBJ1-6, is DGGITQSPKYLFRKEGQNVTLSCEQNLNHDAMYWYRQDPGQGLRLIYYSQIVNDFQKGDIAEGYSVSREKKESFPLTVTSAQKNPTAFYLCASSIQKNSPLHFGNGTRLTVT.

The chain combines TRBV11-2 with TRBJ1-2, with TRBD1 matching 11 bases. V lost 2 bases to trimming and J lost 2 bases; unmatched junction nucleotides: 4. The germline gives CDR1 SGHAT, CDR2 FQNNGV. The CDR3 covers 16 residues. CDR3 sequence reads: CASSLLGTGGNYGYTF. In nucleotides, the CDR3 is TGTGCCAGCAGCTTACTAGGGACAGGGGGGAACTATGGCTACACCTTC.

This chain joins TRBV30 and TRBJ2-5; TRBD1 aligns across 11 bases. This CDR3 contains 15 residues. Germline V lookup: CDR1 GTSNPN, CDR2 SVGIG (reference sequence). V lost 3 bases to trimming and J lost 5 bases; unmatched junction nucleotides: 8. CDR3: CAWRIGQGAGETQYF. In DNA, the CDR3 is TGTGCCTGGAGGATAGGACAGGGGGCCGGGGAGACCCAGTACTTC.

The gene calls are TRBV11-3 and TRBJ2-3, with 10 nucleotides matching TRBD2. With 5 bases clipped from V and 5 bases from J, the junction kept 13 bases outside the gene matches. The CDR3 runs 17 residues. Germline V gene lookup returns CDR1 SGHNT and CDR2 YENEEA. The CDR3 region has the DNA TGTGCCAGCAGCCAGAGACTAGCGGGCGCGGGAATAGATACGCAGTATTTT. It translates to CASSQRLAGAGIDTQYF.

The V call is TRBV7-3, the J call TRBJ2-5, with a weak D call TRBD1 (5 bases). Trimming stripped 3 bases from V and 3 bases from J, with 8 bases between. Germline CDR1 is SGHTA and CDR2 is FQGTGA. The CDR3 contains 13 residues. The CDR3 reads CASSFKGEETQYF. In nucleotides, the CDR3 is TGTGCCAGCAGCTTTAAAGGGGAAGAGACCCAGTACTTC.

The gene calls are TRBV19 and TRBJ1-5; tentative D call: TRBD1 (5 bases). From germline, CDR1 is LNHDA and CDR2 SQIVND (reference sequence). This CDR3 comprises 14 residues. V lost 3 bases to trimming and J lost 4 bases, with 10 bases between them. The chain's CDR3 is CASSILDTNQPQHF. CDR3 bases: TGTGCCAGTAGTATTTTGGACACAAATCAGCCCCAGCATTTT.

The J gene is TRBJ2-5, the V gene TRBV5-4; TRBD2 matches at 8 bases. Germline CDR1 and CDR2: SGHNT and YYREEE (reference sequence). Unmatched junction bases numbered 2, after V lost 0 bases and J lost 4 bases. This CDR3 contains 14 residues. The CDR3 spells CASSLGLALETQYF. The DNA of the CDR3 is TGTGCCAGCAGCTTGGGACTAGCGCTAGAGACCCAGTACTTC.

The sample holds one count of this clone. The chain employs TRBV5-6 and TRBJ2-7; TRBD2 matches at 10 bases. This CDR3 is 16 amino acids long. The J segment lost 1 base and the V segment lost 4 bases, leaving 8 bases of the junction unmatched. Germline lookup yields CDR1 SGHDT and CDR2 YYEEEE. CDR3 loop: CASSRPLAGVSYEQYF. CDR3 bases: TGTGCCAGCAGCCGCCCTCTAGCGGGGGTATCCTACGAGCAGTACTTC.

CDR3 nucleotide sequence: TGTGCCAGTAGTATTAGGGGCCTGGGGGCTTACGAGCAGTACTTC. Translation gives CASSIRGLGAYEQYF. This chain joins TRBV19 and TRBJ2-7; a weak D match, TRBD1 (6 bases). CDR1 is LNHDA and CDR2 is SQIVND in the germline V gene (reference sequence). This CDR3 spans 15 amino acids. V was pared by 3 bases and J by 4 bases, with 16 bases between.

The V gene is TRBV19, the J gene TRBJ1-2; TRBD1 might be the D (5 bases). Per germline, CDR1 LNHDA and CDR2 SQIVND (reference sequence). Between the trimmed V and J ends, which lost 6 bases and 8 bases, there was a span of 16 bases. CDR3 size: 13 residues. CDR3 DNA: TGTGCCAGTAGGACCCAGGGTTTTGGGGGCTACACCTTC. Amino acid sequence: CASRTQGFGGYTF.

The chain employs TRBV6-1 and TRBJ2-3, with a tentative D call TRBD2 (7 bases). Trimming shortened V by 3 bases and J by 6 bases, and 13 bases separated the two germline ends. The germline gives CDR1 MNHNS, CDR2 SASEGT. CDR3 length: 14 amino acids. CDR3 in DNA: TGTGCCAGCAGTGAGGGAGGGGGGGTGGATACGCAGTATTTT. It yields the protein CASSEGGGVDTQYF.

This chain uses TRBV19 with TRBJ1-1; 7 bases align to TRBD1. The CDR3 spans 16 residues. Trimming took 6 bases from V and 0 from J; bases not matched to a gene: 10. Germline V gene lookup returns CDR1 LNHDA and CDR2 SQIVND (reference sequence). The CDR3 here is CASRAEGARMNTEAFF. CDR3 bases: TGTGCCAGTAGGGCAGAGGGGGCGAGAATGAACACTGAAGCTTTCTTT.

The CDR3 loop is CASSLDPYGGDSNQPQHF. The CDR3 DNA sequence: TGTGCCAGCAGCTTAGACCCCTACGGAGGAGATAGCAATCAGCCCCAGCATTTT. The chain couples TRBV7-9 to TRBJ1-5; no definite D call. The germline V and J ends were trimmed by 1 base and 0 bases, with 16 bases remaining between them. The germline V gene encodes CDR1 SEHNR and CDR2 FQNEAQ (reference sequence). The CDR3 runs 18 residues.

This clone appeared once. This sequence joins TRBV30 and TRBJ2-1; the D call may be TRBD1 or TRBD2 (5 bases each). There are 13 residues in the CDR3. Germline loops: CDR1 GTSNPN, CDR2 SVGIG (reference sequence). Between the trimmed V and J ends, which lost 1 base and 8 bases, there was a span of 12 bases. The CDR3 here is CAWSGGLDDEQFF. CDR3 DNA sequence: TGTGCCTGGAGTGGGGGGTTGGACGATGAGCAGTTCTTC.

The chain uses TRBV5-8 and TRBJ2-1; a possible D gene is TRBD1 (5 bases). V shed 0 bases and J shed 13 bases, with 23 bases lying between them. Germline values: CDR1 SGHTS, CDR2 YDEGEE. The CDR3 spans 16 residues. DNA of the CDR3: TGTGCCAGCAGCTTGGTTGTGACAGCCCATACAATGAAACAGTTCTTC. Its protein product is CASSLVVTAHTMKQFF.

The V call is TRBV29-1, the J call TRBJ1-1; perhaps TRBD1 as D (5 bases). This CDR3 has 12 residues. V lost 7 bases and J 3 bases, leaving 12 bases between the germline ends. In germline, CDR1 is SQVTM, CDR2 ANQGSEA. As DNA, the CDR3 is TGCAGCGCCCGGGGGGGGGACACTGAAGCTTTCTTT. It specifies CSARGGDTEAFF. The full variable domain, in which reference TRBV29-1 and TRBJ1-1 provide the parts outside the CDR3, is SAVISQKPSRDICQRGTSLTIQCQVDSQVTMMFWYRQQPGQSLTLIATANQGSEATYESGFVIDKFPISRPNLTFSTLTVSNMSPEDSSIYLCSARGGDTEAFFGQGTRLTVV.

The chain links TRBV30 to TRBJ2-3, with D possibly being TRBD1 or TRBD2 (5 bases each). The CDR3 totals 13 residues. Germline loops: CDR1 GTSNPN, CDR2 SVGIG (reference sequence). Trimming took off 2 bases at V and 2 bases at J, with 8 bases between the two ends. CDR3 residues: CAWSTGHTDTQYF. CDR3 nucleotide sequence: TGTGCCTGGAGTACGGGGCACACAGATACGCAGTATTTT.

This chain links TRBV27 with TRBJ1-5; the D gene is possibly TRBD1 (5 bases). Trimming removed 5 bases at V and 4 bases at J, with 18 bases between. The germline CDR1 and CDR2 sequences are MNHEY and SMNVEV (reference sequence). This CDR3 spans 16 amino acids. The CDR3 DNA follows: TGTGCCAGCAGTCCGGGGGGTGGGCCAGCGAATCAGCCCCAGCATTTT. Amino acids: CASSPGGGPANQPQHF.

J is TRBJ1-5 and V is TRBV30; D perhaps matches TRBD1 (5 bases). Trimming removed 3 bases at V and 5 bases at J, with 23 bases between. This CDR3 has 17 residues. Germline CDR1 and CDR2: GTSNPN and SVGIG (reference sequence). CDR3 protein: CAWSNTQGALGDQPQHF. The CDR3 nucleotides read TGTGCCTGGAGCAACACCCAAGGGGCTCTCGGGGATCAGCCCCAGCATTTT. The whole variable domain, remainder taken from reference TRBV30 and TRBJ1-5, is SQTIHQWPATLVQPVGSPLSLECTVEGTSNPNLYWYRQAAGRGLQLLFYSVGIGQISSEVPQNLSASRPQDRQFILSSKKLLLSDSGFYLCAWSNTQGALGDQPQHFGDGTRLSIL.

The chain joins TRBV11-2 to TRBJ2-7, with 7 bases matching TRBD1. CDR3 length: 14 amino acids. V gave up 2 bases and J gave up 6 bases; unmatched junction bases: 7. Germline V gives CDR1 SGHAT, CDR2 FQNNGV. CDR3 coding DNA: TGTGCCAGCAGCTTAAGAAGGGGGCAGGTCGAGCAGTACTTC. Translation gives CASSLRRGQVEQYF.

J is TRBJ2-3 and V is TRBV2; D might be TRBD1 (6 bases). Trimming shortened V by 7 bases and J by 1 base, and 9 bases separated the two germline ends. Germline V lookup: CDR1 SNHLY, CDR2 FYNNEI. The CDR3 is made up of 13 amino acids. CDR3 amino acids: CASKSGGTDTQYF. CDR3 in DNA: TGTGCCAGCAAATCAGGGGGCACAGATACGCAGTATTTT.

This chain joins TRBV18 and TRBJ1-6, with D unresolved. This CDR3 has 14 amino acids. Germline CDR1 and CDR2: KGHSH and LQKENI. Trimming shortened V by 0 bases and J by 9 bases, and 9 bases separated the two germline ends. This chain's CDR3 is CASSPPDGVSPLHF. In nucleotides, the CDR3 is TGTGCCAGCTCACCACCCGACGGGGTTTCACCCCTCCACTTT. Drawing the rest from reference TRBV18 and TRBJ1-6, the complete variable domain is NAGVMQNPRHLVRRRGQEARLRCSPMKGHSHVYWYRQLPEEGLKFMVYLQKENIIDESGMPKERFSAEFPKEGPSILRIQQVVRGDSAAYFCASSPPDGVSPLHFGNGTRLTVT.

Comment on this clone: The junction and the germline gene differ at one end; a read error may be behind it. This sequence joins TRBV7-7 and TRBJ2-2, with 9 bases aligning to TRBD2. CDR1 and CDR2 (germline): SSHAT, FNYEAQ (reference sequence). The CDR3 is 16 residues long. The CDR3 is CASSLLALAGTGELFF. In nucleotides, the CDR3 is TGTGCTAGCAGCTTATTGGCACTAGCGGGCACCGGGGAGCTGTTTTTT.